This TCR beta chain is drawn from a study of chemoradiotherapy in HPV16-positive cancers. As for the study in general: Candidate HPV-specific clones and shared TCR motifs came from a couple of HPV16-positive patients. Whole-study findings and limits: Non-HPV-specific T cells did not expand in tumors during treatment, whereas candidate HPV-specific clones and E7-related motifs did. In HPV16-positive patients, HPV-responsive T-cell expansion tracked better recurrence-free survival.

CDR1 MNHGY and CDR2 SVAAGI come from the germline V gene. Unmatched junction bases numbered 11, after V lost 7 bases and J lost 7 bases. This CDR3 has 15 amino acids. TCRdb's copy holds only in-frame clones and misses some; the assay was immunoSEQ multiplex PCR. The sample carries 25,000 to 35,000 clones, about nine tenths recorded once. On this clone itself: The antigen is unknown.

The origin of this receptor is a human donor with HPV-associated anogenital cancer. The chain joins TRBV6-9 to TRBJ2-1, with 9 bases aligning to TRBD2. This specimen was blood, taken from a patient who underwent chemoradiotherapy. The DNA for the CDR3 is TGTGCCAGCATGTTGTCGCGGGGGGGCTTAAATGAGCAGTTCTTC. It codes for CASMLSRGGLNEQFF.